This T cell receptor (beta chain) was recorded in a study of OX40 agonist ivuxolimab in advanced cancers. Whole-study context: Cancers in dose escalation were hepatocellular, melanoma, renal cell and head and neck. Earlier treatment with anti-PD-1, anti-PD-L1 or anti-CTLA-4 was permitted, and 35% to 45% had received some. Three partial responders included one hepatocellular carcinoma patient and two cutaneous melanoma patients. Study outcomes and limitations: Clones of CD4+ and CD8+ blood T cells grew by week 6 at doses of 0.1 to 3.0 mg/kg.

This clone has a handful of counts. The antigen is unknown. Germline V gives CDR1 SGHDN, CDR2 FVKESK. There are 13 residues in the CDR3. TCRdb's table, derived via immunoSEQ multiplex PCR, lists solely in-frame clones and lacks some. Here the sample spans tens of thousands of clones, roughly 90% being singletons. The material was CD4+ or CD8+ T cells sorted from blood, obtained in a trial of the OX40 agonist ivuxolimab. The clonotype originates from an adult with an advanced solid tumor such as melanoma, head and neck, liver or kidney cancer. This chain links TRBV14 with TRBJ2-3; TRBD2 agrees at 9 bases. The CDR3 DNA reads TGTGGATCGCGGGAGGGCCTCCCAGATACGCAGTATTTT. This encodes CGSREGLPDTQYF.